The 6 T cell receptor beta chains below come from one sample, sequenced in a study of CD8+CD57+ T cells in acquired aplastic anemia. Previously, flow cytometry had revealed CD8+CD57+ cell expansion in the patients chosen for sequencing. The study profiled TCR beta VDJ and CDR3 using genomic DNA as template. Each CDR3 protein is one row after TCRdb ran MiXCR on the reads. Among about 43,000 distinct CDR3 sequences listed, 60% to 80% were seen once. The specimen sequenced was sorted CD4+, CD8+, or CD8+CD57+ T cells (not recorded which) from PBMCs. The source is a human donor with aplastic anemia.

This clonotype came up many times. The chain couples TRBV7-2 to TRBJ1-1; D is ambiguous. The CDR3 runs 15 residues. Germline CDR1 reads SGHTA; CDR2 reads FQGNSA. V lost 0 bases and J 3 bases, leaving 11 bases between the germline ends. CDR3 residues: CASSLAYAADTEAFF. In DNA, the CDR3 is TGTGCCAGCAGCTTAGCGTATGCGGCAGACACTGAAGCTTTCTTT.

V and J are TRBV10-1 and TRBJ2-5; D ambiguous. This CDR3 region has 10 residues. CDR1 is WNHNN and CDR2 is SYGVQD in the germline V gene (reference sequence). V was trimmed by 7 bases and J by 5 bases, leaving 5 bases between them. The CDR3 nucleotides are TGCGCCAGCAATGCGGAGACCCAGTACTTC. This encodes CASNAETQYF.

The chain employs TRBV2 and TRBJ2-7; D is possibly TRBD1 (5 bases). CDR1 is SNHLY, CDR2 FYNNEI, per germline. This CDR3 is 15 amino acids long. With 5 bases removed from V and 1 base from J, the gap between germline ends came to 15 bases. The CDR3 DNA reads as TGTGCCAGCAGTTTCCAGGGTTACAATTCCTACGAGCAGTACTTC. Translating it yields CASSFQGYNSYEQYF.

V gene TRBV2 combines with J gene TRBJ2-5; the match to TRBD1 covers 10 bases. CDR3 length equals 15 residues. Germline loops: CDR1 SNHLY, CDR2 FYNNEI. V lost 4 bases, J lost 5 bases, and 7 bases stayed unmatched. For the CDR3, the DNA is TGTGCCAGCAGTGCGGGACAGGGGTCCTGGGAGACCCAGTACTTC. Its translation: CASSAGQGSWETQYF.

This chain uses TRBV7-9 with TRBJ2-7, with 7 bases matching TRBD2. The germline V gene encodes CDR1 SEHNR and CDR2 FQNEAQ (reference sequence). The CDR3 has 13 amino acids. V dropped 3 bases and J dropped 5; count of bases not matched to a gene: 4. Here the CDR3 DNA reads TGTGCCAGCAGCTTCTCAGGGAGGGACGAGCAGTACTTC. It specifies CASSFSGRDEQYF.

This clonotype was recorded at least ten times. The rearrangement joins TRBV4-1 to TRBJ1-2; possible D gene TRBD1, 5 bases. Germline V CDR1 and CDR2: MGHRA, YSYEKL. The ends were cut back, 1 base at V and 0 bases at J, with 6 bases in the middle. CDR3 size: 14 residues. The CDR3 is CASSQGQPNYGYTF. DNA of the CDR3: TGCGCCAGCAGCCAAGGACAGCCTAACTATGGCTACACCTTC.